One and the same sample provided the 2 T cell receptor beta chains below, sequenced in a study of PD-1 blockade in classical Hodgkin lymphoma. Profiled with immunoSEQ multiplex PCR; TCRdb holds only in-frame clones, not every one. The sample includes approximately 6,200 clones, roughly 86% of them seen just once. Time point noted: cycle 4 day 1 (C4D1), after more than five weeks of nivolumab. Every patient was affected by relapse after autologous stem cell transplantation, while exposure to brentuximab vedotin was not uniform. Magnetic depletion of unwanted cells isolated CD4+ T cells from thawed PBMCs. This sample comprised CD4+ T cells from blood, obtained before the fourth cycle of nivolumab. Receptors originate from a human donor with classical Hodgkin lymphoma.

V usage is TRBV7-2 and J usage is TRBJ2-2; 7 nucleotides match TRBD1. Trimming at V came to 5 bases and at J to 3 bases, leaving 6 bases not matched to a gene. The CDR3 is 15 amino acids. Per the germline V gene, CDR1 is SGHTA and CDR2 is FQGNSA. CDR3 sequence (DNA): TGTGCCAGCAGCCGGGACAGTTTGGACACCGGGGAGCTGTTTTTT. The encoded protein is CASSRDSLDTGELFF. The whole variable domain, remainder taken from reference TRBV7-2 and TRBJ2-2, is GAGVSQSPSNKVTEKGKDVELRCDPISGHTALYWYRQSLGQGLEFLIYFQGNSAPDKSGLPSDRFSAERTGGSVSTLTIQRTQQEDSAVYLCASSRDSLDTGELFFGEGSRLTVL.

The chain employs TRBV30 and TRBJ1-3, with unresolved D. The CDR3 consists of 16 residues. Trimming removed 3 bases from V and 0 bases from J, with 15 bases in between. Germline CDR1 reads GTSNPN; CDR2 reads SVGIG (reference sequence). The CDR3 sequence: CAWRLGRIISGNTIYF. The DNA for the CDR3 is TGTGCCTGGAGGCTAGGAAGGATAATCTCTGGAAACACCATATATTTT. Together with reference TRBV30 and TRBJ1-3, the CDR3 gives the full variable domain: SQTIHQWPATLVQPVGSPLSLECTVEGTSNPNLYWYRQAAGRGLQLLFYSVGIGQISSEVPQNLSASRPQDRQFILSSKKLLLSDSGFYLCAWRLGRIISGNTIYFGEGSWLTVV.